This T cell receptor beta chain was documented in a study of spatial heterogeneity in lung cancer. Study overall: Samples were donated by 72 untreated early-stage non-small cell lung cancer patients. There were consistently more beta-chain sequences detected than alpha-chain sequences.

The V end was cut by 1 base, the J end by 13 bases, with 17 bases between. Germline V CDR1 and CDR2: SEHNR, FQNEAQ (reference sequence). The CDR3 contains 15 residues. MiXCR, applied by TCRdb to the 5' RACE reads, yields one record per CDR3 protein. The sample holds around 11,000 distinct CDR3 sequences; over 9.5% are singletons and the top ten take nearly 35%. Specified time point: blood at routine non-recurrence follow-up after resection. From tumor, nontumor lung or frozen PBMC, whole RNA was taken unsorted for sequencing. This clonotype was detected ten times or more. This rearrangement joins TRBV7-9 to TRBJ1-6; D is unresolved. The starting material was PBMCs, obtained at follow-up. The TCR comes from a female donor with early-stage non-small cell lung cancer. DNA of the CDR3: TGTGCCAGCAGCTTAGGTTCGCAGGCCCTCATCCCCCTCCACTTT. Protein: CASSLGSQALIPLHF. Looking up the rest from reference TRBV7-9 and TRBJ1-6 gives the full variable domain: DTGVSQNPRHKITKRGQNVTFRCDPISEHNRLYWYRQTLGQGPEFLTYFQNEAQLEKSRLLSDRFSAERPKGSFSTLEIQRTEQGDSAMYLCASSLGSQALIPLHFGNGTRLTVT.